This T cell receptor (beta chain) was recorded in a study of T cells after yellow fever vaccination. Study observations and caveats: Overlap between CD4 and CD8 compartments was detected for a small share of clonotypes.

5'RACE template switching generated TCR cDNA, adding a universal primer site and UMIs. MiXCR was run by TCRdb on the 5' RACE reads, yielding one entry per CDR3 protein. Of 450,000 to 650,000 distinct CDR3 sequences detected, roughly 12% appear once; the ten largest clones hold roughly an eighth. This clonotype was detected a few times. Its specificity is not known. This CDR3 is 15 amino acids long. This rearrangement joins TRBV1 to TRBJ1-1. TRBV1 is a documented pseudogene. The receptor comes from a man under 40 who received the YFV17D yellow fever vaccine. Sample: PBMCs, taken on the day of the yellow fever booster vaccination. The DNA for the CDR3 is TGTGCCAGCAGTGAAGCAGGAGGAGGGAACACTGAAGCTTTCTTT. Residues: CASSEAGGGNTEAFF.